This entry lists 21 T cell receptor beta chains sequenced from one sample in a study of response to subunit inactivated influenza vaccine. MiXCR, run by TCRdb on the RT-PCR reads, gives a single entry per CDR3 protein. The sample lists 590,000 or so distinct CDR3 sequences; approximately 14% were seen once. The starting material was PBMCs from blood, obtained 14 to 15 days before vaccination. The receptors were gathered from a man aged 45-65 years who received an inactivated influenza vaccine.

V is TRBV11-2 and J is TRBJ2-2; possible D gene TRBD1, 5 bases. This CDR3 has 16 amino acids. Trimming removed 4 bases at V and 9 bases at J, with 21 bases between. Germline V gene lookup returns CDR1 SGHAT and CDR2 FQNNGV. The CDR3, as DNA: TGTGCCAGCAGCTCACACCCCACACTTCAGGGTCGGGAGCTGTTTTTT. Translation gives CASSSHPTLQGRELFF.

This clonotype was counted only a few times. V gene TRBV28 combines with J gene TRBJ2-5; possibly TRBD1 for D (6 bases). Germline V gene sequence: CDR1 MDHEN, CDR2 SYDVKM. The CDR3 is made up of 16 amino acids. V was trimmed by 5 bases and J by 2 bases, leaving 18 bases between them. The DNA for the CDR3 is TGTGCCAGCAGTCCCCGTGACAGGATCATTCAAGAGACCCAGTACTTC. Amino acid sequence: CASSPRDRIIQETQYF.

CDR3 in amino acids: CASSPSLPGGADGYTF. The DNA of the CDR3 is TGCGCCAGCAGCCCATCCTTACCGGGGGGCGCCGATGGCTACACCTTC. The rearrangement joins TRBV5-1 to TRBJ1-2; the D gene is possibly TRBD1 (6 bases). CDR3 length: 16 amino acids. CDR1 and CDR2 (germline): SGHRS, YFSETQ. The germline V and J ends were trimmed by 4 bases and 6 bases, with 22 bases remaining between them.

The chain links TRBV18 to TRBJ2-5; 8 positions agree with TRBD2. J gave up 4 bases and V 3 bases, and 10 bases lay outside the gene matches. The germline V gene has CDR1 KGHSH and CDR2 LQKENI. This CDR3 spans 16 amino acids. The CDR3 loop is CASSPAGRGGRETQYF. The CDR3 DNA reads TGTGCCAGCTCACCGGCGGGGCGCGGGGGGAGAGAGACCCAGTACTTC.

This clonotype was counted only a few times. The gene calls are TRBV3-1 and TRBJ1-1; a possible D gene is TRBD1 (5 bases). The germline CDR1 and CDR2 sequences are LGHDT and YNNKEL (reference sequence). Trimming removed 0 bases at V and 3 bases at J, with 8 bases between. CDR3 size: 14 residues. In DNA, the CDR3 is TGTGCCAGCAGCCAAGAATCCAGGGACACTGAAGCTTTCTTT. It translates to CASSQESRDTEAFF.

The chain couples TRBV2 to TRBJ2-7; TRBD1 is a possible D gene (5 bases). The germline V and J ends were trimmed by 4 bases and 0 bases, with 16 bases remaining between them. Germline V gene lookup returns CDR1 SNHLY and CDR2 FYNNEI. The CDR3 is made up of 16 amino acids. In nucleotides, the CDR3 is TGTGCCAGCAGTGTGGGGCTAGGGGCCGCCTCCTACGAGCAGTACTTC. Amino acid sequence: CASSVGLGAASYEQYF.

This clonotype turned up a few times. The gene calls are TRBV25-1 and TRBJ1-5, with 8 positions matching TRBD1. CDR1 and CDR2 from the germline V gene are MGHDK and SYGVNS. V lost 7 bases and J lost 1; bases outside the gene matches: 6. The CDR3 runs to 15 residues. CDR3: CASTPDRGSNQPQHF. CDR3 DNA: TGTGCCAGCACCCCCGACAGGGGAAGCAATCAGCCCCAGCATTTT.

This clonotype was seen a few times. V and J are TRBV28 and TRBJ2-7; TRBD1 aligns across 9 bases. The length of the CDR3 is 14 residues. The germline V gene has CDR1 MDHEN and CDR2 SYDVKM. J gave up 6 bases and V 6 bases, and 9 bases lay outside the gene matches. The CDR3 region has the DNA TGTGCCAGCAGGATCGGGGACAGGGTAAGCGAGCAGTACTTC. Translated, it gives CASRIGDRVSEQYF. Together with reference TRBV28 and TRBJ2-7, the CDR3 gives the full variable domain: DVKVTQSSRYLVKRTGEKVFLECVQDMDHENMFWYRQDPGLGLRLIYFSYDVKMKEKGDIPEGYSVSREKKERFSLILESASTNQTSMYLCASRIGDRVSEQYFGPGTRLTVT.

This clonotype was counted between two and nine times. This CDR3 is CASSVSGGADTQYF. The CDR3 nucleotides read TGTGCCAGCAGCGTTAGCGGGGGGGCAGATACGCAGTATTTT. The chain is built from TRBV9 and TRBJ2-3, with 11 nucleotides matching TRBD2. V trimming: 2 bases; J trimming: 4 bases; junction bases outside the gene matches: 0. This CDR3 is built from 14 residues. CDR1 and CDR2 (germline): SGDLS, YYNGEE.

This rearrangement joins TRBV7-2 to TRBJ2-1; D is unclear. This CDR3 is 10 amino acids long. With 1 base removed from V and 11 bases from J, the gap between germline ends came to 3 bases. Per germline, CDR1 SGHTA and CDR2 FQGNSA. The CDR3 region is CASSLGKQFF. The CDR3 DNA is TGTGCCAGCAGCTTAGGGAAGCAGTTCTTC.

This clonotype was observed a handful of times. The CDR3 sequence: CASSYVGTRKLELFF. DNA for the CDR3: TGTGCCAGCAGTTACGTCGGGACTAGGAAATTGGAGCTGTTTTTT. The chain employs TRBV6-2 or TRBV6-3 and TRBJ2-2, with 8 bases matching TRBD2. V trimming: 2 bases; J trimming: 10 bases; junction bases outside the gene matches: 9. Germline loops: CDR1 MNHEY, CDR2 SVGEGT. The CDR3 runs 15 residues.

This clonotype was detected a few times. V is TRBV20-1 and J is TRBJ1-1, with D perhaps TRBD1 (5 bases). CDR1 is DFQATT, CDR2 SNEGSKA, per germline (reference sequence). This CDR3 has 13 amino acids. The CDR3 region is CRGAGRQNTEAFF. CDR3 sequence (DNA): TGCCGTGGGGCGGGACGACAAAACACTGAAGCTTTCTTT.

The table lists this clonotype with a few counts. The chain couples TRBV20-1 to TRBJ2-5; possible D gene TRBD1, 5 bases. V was pared by 5 bases and J by 5 bases, with 24 bases between. The CDR3 extends over 16 amino acids. CDR1 and CDR2 (germline): DFQATT, SNEGSKA (reference sequence). The CDR3 here is CSAYILGQEMGETQYF. For the CDR3, the DNA is TGCAGTGCTTACATCCTGGGGCAGGAGATGGGTGAGACCCAGTACTTC.

This clonotype was seen a few times. The chain has TRBV6-2 or TRBV6-3 and TRBJ2-7; possibly TRBD1 or TRBD2 for D (5 bases each). The CDR3 spans 16 residues. V lost 5 bases and J lost 3, with 20 bases in between. Germline-derived CDR1 and CDR2 are MNHEY and SVGEGT. In DNA form, the CDR3 reads TGTGCCAGCAGTCCCCCCCGGGACGGAAGGGACTACGAGCAGTACTTC. Translated: CASSPPRDGRDYEQYF.

This clonotype has a handful of counts. The chain employs TRBV5-1 and TRBJ2-2, with unresolved D. V dropped 6 bases and J dropped 4 bases, with 16 bases sitting between them. This CDR3 has 15 residues. The germline CDR1 and CDR2 sequences are SGHRS and YFSETQ. Here the CDR3 reads CASKYYQASTGELFF. The CDR3, as DNA: TGCGCCAGCAAATACTACCAAGCATCCACCGGGGAGCTGTTTTTT.

This clonotype has ten or more counts. The chain carries TRBV24-1 and TRBJ2-2; 7 bases fit TRBD2. CDR1 and CDR2 from the germline V gene are KGHDR and SFDVKD. V lost 7 bases to trimming and J lost 4 bases; unmatched junction nucleotides: 2. This CDR3 region has 13 residues. DNA for the CDR3: TGTGCCACCAGAGCGGGGACCACCGGGGAGCTGTTTTTT. Its translation is CATRAGTTGELFF.

This clonotype showed up just a few times. The chain joins TRBV6-2 or TRBV6-3 to TRBJ2-1, with 9 nucleotides matching TRBD1. The length of the CDR3 is 15 residues. After removal of 6 bases from V and 8 bases from J, the junction contained 11 bases not matched to a gene. CDR1 and CDR2 (germline): MNHEY, SVGEGT. The CDR3 sequence is CASRPPGQGIDEQFF. CDR3 bases: TGTGCCAGCAGGCCTCCGGGACAGGGTATCGATGAGCAGTTCTTC.

This clonotype was seen more than once but under ten times. The chain uses TRBV5-1 and TRBJ2-1, with no clear D. The V end lost 2 bases, the J end lost 5 bases, and 11 bases lay between the germline ends. Per germline, CDR1 SGHRS and CDR2 YFSETQ. The CDR3 runs to 14 residues. CDR3 loop: CASSFQNLHNEQFF. DNA of the CDR3: TGCGCCAGCAGCTTCCAGAATCTCCACAATGAGCAGTTCTTC.

This clonotype turned up a few times. This chain connects TRBV6-2 or TRBV6-3 to TRBJ2-3; the match to TRBD1 covers 7 bases. CDR1 and CDR2 from the germline V gene are MNHEY and SVGEGT. V lost 5 bases, J lost 3 bases, and 8 bases stayed unmatched. The CDR3 covers 15 residues. Here the CDR3 reads CASSQGGAVTDTQYF. In nucleotides, the CDR3 is TGTGCCAGCAGTCAAGGGGGCGCAGTTACAGATACGCAGTATTTT.

V gene TRBV28 combines with J gene TRBJ2-7; possibly TRBD2 for D (6 bases). Trimming cost V 3 bases and J 6 bases, with 9 bases left between them. CDR1 is MDHEN and CDR2 is SYDVKM in the germline V gene. The CDR3 totals 12 residues. CDR3 sequence: CASSFGSSEQYF. In DNA form, the CDR3 reads TGTGCCAGCAGTTTCGGGAGCTCCGAGCAGTACTTC.

In regard to this clonotype: One junction end disagrees with the germline gene, perhaps due to a read error. This chain uses TRBV29-1 with TRBJ1-4; possible D gene TRBD1, 5 bases. The CDR3 extends over 13 amino acids. Germline lookup yields CDR1 SQVTM and CDR2 ANQGSEA. As DNA, the CDR3 is TGCAGCGTTCGGGGGTCAACTAATGAAAAACTGGTTTTT. It encodes CSVRGSTNEKLVF.